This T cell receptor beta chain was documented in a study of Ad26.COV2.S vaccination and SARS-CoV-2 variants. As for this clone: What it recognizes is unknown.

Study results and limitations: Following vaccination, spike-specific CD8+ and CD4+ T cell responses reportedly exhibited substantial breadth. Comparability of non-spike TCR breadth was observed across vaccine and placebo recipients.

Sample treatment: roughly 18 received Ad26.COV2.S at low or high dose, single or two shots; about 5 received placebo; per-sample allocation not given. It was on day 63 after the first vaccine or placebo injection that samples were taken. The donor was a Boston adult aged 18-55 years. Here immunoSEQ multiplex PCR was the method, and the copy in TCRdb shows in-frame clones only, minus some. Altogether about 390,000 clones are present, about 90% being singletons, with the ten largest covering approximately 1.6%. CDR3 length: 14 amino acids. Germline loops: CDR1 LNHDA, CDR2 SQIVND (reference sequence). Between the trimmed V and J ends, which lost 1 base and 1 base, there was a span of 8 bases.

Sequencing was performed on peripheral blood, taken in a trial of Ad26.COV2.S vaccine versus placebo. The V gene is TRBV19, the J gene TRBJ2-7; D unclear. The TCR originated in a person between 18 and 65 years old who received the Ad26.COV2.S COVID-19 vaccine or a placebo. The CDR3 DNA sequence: TGTGCCAGTAGTATAGCGGGCGGATCCTACGAGCAGTACTTC. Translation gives CASSIAGGSYEQYF.